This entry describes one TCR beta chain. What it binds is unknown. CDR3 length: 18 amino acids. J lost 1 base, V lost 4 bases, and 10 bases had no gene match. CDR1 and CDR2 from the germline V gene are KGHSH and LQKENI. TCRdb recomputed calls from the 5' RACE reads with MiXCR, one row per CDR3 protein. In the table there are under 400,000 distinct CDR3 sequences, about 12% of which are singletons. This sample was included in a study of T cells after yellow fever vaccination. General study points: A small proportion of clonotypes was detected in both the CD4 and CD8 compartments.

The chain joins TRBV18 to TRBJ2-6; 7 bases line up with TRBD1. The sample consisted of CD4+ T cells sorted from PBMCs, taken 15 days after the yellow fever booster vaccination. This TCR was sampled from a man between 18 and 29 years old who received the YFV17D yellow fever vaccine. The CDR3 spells CASSLVRGRGSGANVLTF. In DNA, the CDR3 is TGTGCCAGCTCACTCGTGAGGGGGCGTGGATCTGGGGCCAACGTCCTGACTTTC.